This is a list of T cell receptor beta chains from one sample in a study of metastatic and nonmetastatic thyroid tumors. TCRdb re-called the PCR reads through MiXCR. The data show about 27,000 clones, about an eighth seen once. The sequencing input was blood. The source of these receptors is a female donor with papillary thyroid cancer or a benign thyroid nodule (not recorded which). Some clones in this sample may be carry-over from other donors' samples. CDR3s include the opening cysteine and the closing phenylalanine or tryptophan. The order of the fields is V gene, CDR3 length, CDR3 protein.

V: TRBV6-5
length: 14
CDR3: CASSYSGQDQPQHF

V: TRBV6-2/TRBV6-3
length: 13
CDR3: CASSYGWLGEQFF

V: TRBV5-1
length: 13
CDR3: CASSLGGGETQYF

V: TRBV7-9
length: 17
CDR3: CASSPGGAGLSGNTIYF

V: TRBV19
length: 11
CDR3: CASSSVQAYTF

V: TRBV20-1
length: 15
CDR3: CSARVGGSDGGELFF

V: TRBV10-3
length: 18
CDR3: CAISETYWTGTGSYGYTF

V: TRBV2
length: 14
CDR3: CARSGSSLENEQFF

V: TRBV6-1
length: 14
CDR3: CASSSRGFTDTQYF

V: TRBV6-5
length: 16
CDR3: CASSYAGTRPNNEQLF

V: TRBV19
length: 14
CDR3: CASSMLDGPYEQYF

V: TRBV5-1
length: 16
CDR3: CASSLRIAGGHNEQFF

V: TRBV20-1
length: 14
CDR3: CSASDRVGTYEQYF

V: TRBV11-3
length: 14
CDR3: CASSWAGVSTEAFF

V: TRBV2
length: 15
CDR3: CASKGTGKERTEAFF

V: TRBV19
length: 15
CDR3: CASSIVGGSQETQYF

V: TRBV4-2
length: 15
CDR3: CASSQDIVGLEEQFF

V: TRBV6-4
length: 11
CDR3: CASSDSVEQFF

V: TRBV18
length: 14
CDR3: CASSLGWPKSGYTF

V: TRBV3-1
length: 18
CDR3: CASSQCPPGRKGTGELFF

V: TRBV4-3
length: 17
CDR3: CASSQEIFAGGDEKLFF

V: TRBV7-9
length: 13
CDR3: CASSRGGLDGYTF

V: TRBV5-1
length: 14
CDR3: CASSKSGGLGGYTF

V: TRBV6-1
length: 14
CDR3: CASSESPRGYGYTF

V: TRBV12-3/TRBV12-4
length: 14
CDR3: CASSRQRSGNTIYF

V: TRBV5-1
length: 14
CDR3: CASSLGTGSAEAFF

V: TRBV6-5
length: 13
CDR3: CASSYERTNEQFF

V: TRBV19
length: 16
CDR3: CASSIDPGGGNNEQFF

V: TRBV7-2
length: 16
CDR3: CASSFAPVASGGEQFF